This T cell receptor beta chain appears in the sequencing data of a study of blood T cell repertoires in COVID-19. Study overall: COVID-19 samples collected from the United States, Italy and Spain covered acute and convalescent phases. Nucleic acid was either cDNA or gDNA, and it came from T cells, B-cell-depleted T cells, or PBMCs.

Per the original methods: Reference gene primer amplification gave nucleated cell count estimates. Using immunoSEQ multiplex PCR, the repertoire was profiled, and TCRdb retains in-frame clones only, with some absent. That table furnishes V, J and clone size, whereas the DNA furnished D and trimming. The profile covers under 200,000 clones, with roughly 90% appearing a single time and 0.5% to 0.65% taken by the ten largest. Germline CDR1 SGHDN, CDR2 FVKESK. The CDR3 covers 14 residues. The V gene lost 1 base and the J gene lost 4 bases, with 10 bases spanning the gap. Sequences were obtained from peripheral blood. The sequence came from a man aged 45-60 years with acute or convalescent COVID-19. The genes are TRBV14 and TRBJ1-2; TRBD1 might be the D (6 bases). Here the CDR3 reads CASSQVTGSYGYTF. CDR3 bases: TGTGCCAGCAGCCAAGTCACAGGGAGCTATGGCTACACCTTC.